Shown below are 32 T cell receptor beta chains from a single sample sequenced in a study of CD8+CD57+ T cells in acquired aplastic anemia. Genomic DNA constituted the template upon which TCR beta VDJ and CDR3 profiling was performed. TCRdb called the reads again in MiXCR, with one record for every CDR3 protein. The sample comprises some 410,000 distinct CDR3 sequences, just under 70% of which are singletons, and 3.5% to 4.5% rests with the top ten. Input material: sorted CD4+, CD8+, or CD8+CD57+ T cells (not recorded which) from PBMCs. The receptors were gathered from a human donor in good health, serving as a control.

As concerns this clonotype: Sequence at one end of the junction differs from germline and may be a read error. The J gene is TRBJ1-6, the V gene TRBV7-3; tentatively, D is TRBD1 (5 bases). Germline V gives CDR1 SGHTA, CDR2 FQGTGA. This CDR3 has 13 amino acids. The CDR3 here is CASTTKGKSPHHF. In nucleotides, the CDR3 is TGTGCCAGCACCACCAAGGGGAAGTCACCCCACCACTTT.

The genes are TRBV12-3 or TRBV12-4 and TRBJ2-5; TRBD2 is a possible D gene (7 bases). This CDR3 is built from 16 residues. Trimming removed 6 bases at V and 6 bases at J, with 23 bases between. The CDR3 DNA reads TGTGCCAGCAGCACAGTCGGGGGGCTAGAAGGGAAGACCCAGTACTTC. Residues: CASSTVGGLEGKTQYF.

The chain recombines TRBV10-3 with TRBJ1-2; D ambiguous. This CDR3 is 14 amino acids long. CDR1 is ENHRY, CDR2 SYGVKD, per germline. V was clipped by 3 bases and J by 2 bases, with 10 bases between them. CDR3 sequence reads: CAISDADTNYGYTF. Written as DNA, the CDR3 is TGTGCCATCAGTGACGCCGACACGAACTATGGCTACACCTTC.

This chain links TRBV7-9 with TRBJ1-2; D is perhaps TRBD1 (5 bases). The CDR3 has 15 residues. Trimming left V 7 bases short and J 7 bases short, with 22 bases between. CDR1 and CDR2 from the germline V gene are SEHNR and FQNEAQ (reference sequence). The CDR3 protein is CASNRGTTELAGYTF. The CDR3 region has the DNA TGTGCCAGCAACCGGGGCACCACAGAGCTAGCTGGCTACACCTTC.

The J gene is TRBJ2-5, the V gene TRBV12-3 or TRBV12-4; the match to TRBD2 covers 12 bases. After removal of 3 bases from V and 2 bases from J, the junction contained 10 bases not matched to a gene. CDR3 length: 18 residues. The DNA for the CDR3 is TGTGCCAGCAGTTTGGGAGGGACTAGCGGGCGATCACAAGAGACCCAGTACTTC. Translating it yields CASSLGGTSGRSQETQYF.

The V gene is TRBV7-2, the J gene TRBJ2-2; perhaps D is TRBD1 or TRBD2 (5 bases each). This CDR3 region has 15 residues. Trimming took off 5 bases at V and 14 bases at J, with 24 bases between the two ends. Per germline, CDR1 SGHTA and CDR2 FQGNSA. CDR3 in DNA: TGTGCCAGCAGCCAAGGCCCGGGACGGTCCGAGACCCTGTTTTTT. Its protein product is CASSQGPGRSETLFF.

This clonotype was observed a single time. V is TRBV10-3 and J is TRBJ1-6; TRBD1 agrees at 8 bases. CDR1 and CDR2 (germline): ENHRY, SYGVKD. CDR3 size: 15 residues. Trimming cost V 6 bases and J 17 bases; bases outside gene matches: 18. CDR3 DNA sequence: TGTGCCATCAGCCGGGAGACAGGGGCTAAATACACCATCCACTTT. Translating gives CAISRETGAKYTIHF.

V usage is TRBV7-3 and J usage is TRBJ2-3, with D perhaps TRBD2 (7 bases). Trimming pared 6 bases from V and 8 bases from J, leaving 12 bases between. The CDR3 is 12 residues long. Germline values: CDR1 SGHTA, CDR2 FQGTGA. As DNA, the CDR3 is TGTGCCAGCAGTAAAGGGGGGGGTACGCAGTATTTT. Protein sequence: CASSKGGGTQYF. Using reference TRBV7-3 and TRBJ2-3 for the parts outside the CDR3, the full variable domain is GAGVSQTPSNKVTEKGKYVELRCDPISGHTALYWYRQSLGQGPEFLIYFQGTGAADDSGLPNDRFFAVRPEGSVSTLKIQRTERGDSAVYLCASSKGGGTQYFGPGTRLTVL.

The gene calls are TRBV20-1 and TRBJ2-5, with TRBD2 as a possible D gene (7 bases). CDR3 length: 15 residues. Germline CDR1 reads DFQATT; CDR2 reads SNEGSKA (reference sequence). V lost 6 bases and J lost 4, with 21 bases in between. CDR3 protein: CSANEGGGGAETQYF. The CDR3 DNA reads TGCAGTGCCAACGAAGGGGGGGGAGGGGCAGAGACCCAGTACTTC.

Concerning this clonotype itself: The junction and the germline gene differ at one end; a read error may be behind it. V gene TRBV10-1 combines with J gene TRBJ2-5, with 12 bases aligning to TRBD2. There are 14 residues in the CDR3. The germline CDR1 and CDR2 sequences are WNHNN and SYGVQD (reference sequence). The CDR3 is CAIKPRLAGETLYF. CDR3 coding DNA: TGTGCCATCAAGCCGAGACTAGCGGGAGAGACCCTGTACTTC.

Concerning this clonotype: The CDR3 ends on some other residue instead of the conserved phenylalanine or tryptophan, so this is likely a read error. Because the CDR3's place on the DNA is in doubt, the DNA is left out and the CDR3 is given as listed by TCRdb. V and J are TRBV25-1 and TRBJ1-1; the D call in the table, TRBD1, was not verified against the DNA. Germline V gene sequence: CDR1 MGHDK, CDR2 SYGVNS. Including both end residues, the CDR3 is 12 amino acids long. The CDR3 here is CASSTTGWSSPL.

The V gene is TRBV12-3 or TRBV12-4, the J gene TRBJ2-5; 13 bases map to TRBD2. Trimming cost V 6 bases and J 7 bases; bases outside gene matches: 11. This CDR3 is 16 amino acids long. The CDR3 spells CASSTATSGGVGTQYF. In DNA, the CDR3 is TGTGCCAGCAGCACAGCTACTAGCGGGGGGGTAGGGACCCAGTACTTC.

The chain carries TRBV20-1 and TRBJ1-3; no reliable D call. Germline loops: CDR1 DFQATT, CDR2 SNEGSKA (reference sequence). Deletions cut 1 base from V and 2 bases from J, with 15 bases between. The CDR3 extends over 16 amino acids. The chain's CDR3 is CSARVPPLFAGNTIYF. The CDR3 DNA sequence: TGCAGTGCTAGAGTACCCCCCCTATTCGCTGGAAACACCATATATTTT.

Of note for this clonotype: The conserved closing phenylalanine or tryptophan is absent in this CDR3, likely reflecting a read error. The DNA is omitted, as the CDR3 cannot be located on it reliably, and the CDR3 follows TCRdb's listing. The chain couples TRBV9 to TRBJ2-7; no check of the table's D call, TRBD1, against the DNA was made. Germline assignment: CDR1 SGDLS and CDR2 YYNGEE. Including both end residues, the CDR3 is 13 amino acids long. CDR3 in amino acids: CASSEEQGTPSVL.

The genes are TRBV5-1 and TRBJ2-7; D not certain. The germline gives CDR1 SGHRS, CDR2 YFSETQ. This CDR3 has 17 residues. V was trimmed by 3 bases and J by 1 base, leaving 20 bases between them. The CDR3 bases are TGCGCCAGCAGCTGGTCTTCGCCTACACGTCCGTCCTACGAGCAGTACTTC. Encoded protein: CASSWSSPTRPSYEQYF.

The sample holds a few counts of this clonotype. This may be a read error, as it is one base from a much larger clone. V gene TRBV20-1 combines with J gene TRBJ2-1, with 13 bases aligning to TRBD2. Germline values: CDR1 DFQATT, CDR2 SNEGSKA (reference sequence). Trimming took 5 bases from V and 9 from J; bases not matched to a gene: 4. This CDR3 region has 13 residues. CDR3 protein: CSAWTSGGSEQFF. The CDR3 region has the DNA TGCAGTGCTTGGACTAGCGGGGGCAGTGAGCAGTTCTTC.

This clonotype was seen ten or more times. This chain links TRBV6-2 or TRBV6-3 with TRBJ2-1; D is possibly TRBD2 (5 bases). The ends were cut back, 2 bases at V and 0 bases at J, with 8 bases in the middle. Germline V gene data show CDR1 as MNHEY and CDR2 as SVGEGT. The CDR3 runs 15 residues. CDR3 sequence reads: CASSYGRDSYNEQFF. The CDR3 DNA reads as TGTGCCAGCAGTTACGGACGGGACTCCTACAATGAGCAGTTCTTC.

Turning to this clonotype: It is likely a read error, because the conserved phenylalanine at the end of the CDR3 is missing. The chain is built from TRBV7-3 and TRBJ2-7; 8 bases fit TRBD2. Trimming took 5 bases from V and 7 from J; bases not matched to a gene: 10. Per germline, CDR1 SGHTA and CDR2 FQGTGA. The CDR3 sequence is 14 residues long. The CDR3 region is CASSLAGPGGEQYL. Written as DNA, the CDR3 is TGTGCCAGCAGCCTGGCGGGGCCGGGGGGGGAGCAGTACCTC.

As concerns this clonotype: The CDR3 does not close with the conserved phenylalanine or tryptophan, likely indicating a read error. Because the CDR3's place on the DNA is in doubt, the DNA is left out and the CDR3 is given as listed by TCRdb. The CDR3 sequence: CASSIWTGLGGYI. The V call is TRBV9, the J call TRBJ1-1; the table's D call of TRBD1 was not tested on the DNA. Per the germline V gene, CDR1 is SGDLS and CDR2 is YYNGEE. The CDR3 spans 13 amino acids, including both terminal residues.

With regard to this clonotype: Just one base apart from a much larger clone, this may be a read error. CDR3 nucleotides: TGTGCCAGCAGCTTATATGGTACTAGCGGGGCCTACAATGAGCAGTACTTC. This sequence encodes CASSLYGTSGAYNEQYF. The gene calls are TRBV7-2 and TRBJ2-7; 10 bases map to TRBD2. Per the germline V gene, CDR1 is SGHTA and CDR2 is FQGNSA. With V trimmed by 2 bases and J by 7 bases, 14 bases remained unmatched. The CDR3 has 17 amino acids.

This chain joins TRBV5-5 and TRBJ2-1; no clear D. CDR3 size: 15 residues. Looked up from germline, CDR1 is SGHKS and CDR2 is YYEKEE (reference sequence). Trimming shortened V by 4 bases and J by 0 bases, and 11 bases separated the two germline ends. The CDR3 DNA follows: TGTGCCAGCAGCGATAAAGGACCCTCCTACAATGAGCAGTTCTTC. It yields the protein CASSDKGPSYNEQFF. The entire variable domain, with the rest obtained from reference TRBV5-5 and TRBJ2-1, is as follows: DAGVTQSPTHLIKTRGQQVTLRCSPISGHKSVSWYQQVLGQGPQFIFQYYEKEERGRGNFPDRFSARQFPNYSSELNVNALLLGDSALYLCASSDKGPSYNEQFFGPGTRLTVL.

The gene calls are TRBV12-3 or TRBV12-4 and TRBJ1-2; unclear D gene. The CDR3 length is 14 residues. Trimming removed 3 bases from V and 7 bases from J, with 15 bases in between. The CDR3 DNA sequence: TGTGCCAGCAGTTTTCGAAATCGGGGTGGTGGCTACACCTTC. Protein product: CASSFRNRGGGYTF.

As regards this clonotype: Lacking the conserved final phenylalanine or tryptophan, this CDR3 likely reflects a read error. This chain connects TRBV7-3 to TRBJ1-2; 9 bases match TRBD1. This CDR3 is built from 16 residues. Germline assignment: CDR1 SGHTA and CDR2 FQGTGA. The CDR3, as DNA: TGTGCCACCAGCAGAGTTCGGACAGGGGAGAACTATGGCTACACCTCC. Translation gives CATSRVRTGENYGYTS.

Note on this clonotype: The CDR3 end shows no conserved phenylalanine or tryptophan, and so a read error is likely. Because the CDR3's place on the DNA is in doubt, the DNA is left out and the CDR3 is given as listed by TCRdb. The chain employs TRBV13 and TRBJ2-5; TRBD2 was called by the table and not checked on the DNA. Germline assignment: CDR1 PRHDT and CDR2 FYEKMQ (reference sequence). The CDR3 is 13 residues long, counting both termini. CDR3 region: CASHVEGRDSPLL.

The V call is TRBV6-2 or TRBV6-3, the J call TRBJ1-3, with 9 bases lining up with TRBD1. V shed 7 bases and J 1 base; nucleotides not matched to a gene: 8. CDR3 length: 16 amino acids. Germline loops: CDR1 MNHEY, CDR2 SVGEGT. The CDR3 is CASTELQGASGNTIYF. CDR3 in DNA: TGTGCCAGCACCGAACTACAGGGGGCATCTGGAAACACCATATATTTT.

In the case of this clonotype: The CDR3 does not close with the conserved phenylalanine or tryptophan, likely indicating a read error. The DNA is omitted, as the CDR3 cannot be located on it reliably, and the CDR3 follows TCRdb's listing. The V and J genes are TRBV7-2 and TRBJ1-1; the listed D gene, TRBD1, was not tested against the DNA. Germline V CDR1 and CDR2: SGHTA, FQGNSA. Both ends counted, the CDR3 spans 13 residues. The CDR3 here is CASSLDRDTQYFV.

This clonotype was detected ten times or more. V gene TRBV19 combines with J gene TRBJ1-4; TRBD1 might be the D (6 bases). Germline-derived CDR1 and CDR2 are LNHDA and SQIVND (reference sequence). The germline V and J ends were trimmed by 2 bases and 1 base, with 8 bases remaining between them. The CDR3 extends over 15 amino acids. CDR3 amino acids: CASSIQQGTNEKLFF. The CDR3, as DNA: TGTGCCAGTAGTATACAACAGGGAACTAATGAAAAACTGTTTTTT. The full variable domain, rest sourced from reference TRBV19 and TRBJ1-4, is DGGITQSPKYLFRKEGQNVTLSCEQNLNHDAMYWYRQDPGQGLRLIYYSQIVNDFQKGDIAEGYSVSREKKESFPLTVTSAQKNPTAFYLCASSIQQGTNEKLFFGSGTQLSVL.

This clonotype was counted a single time. The chain recombines TRBV5-6 with TRBJ2-1; 9 bases are a match to TRBD2. Unmatched junction bases numbered 6, after V lost 4 bases and J lost 7 bases. This CDR3 spans 14 amino acids. Germline V gives CDR1 SGHDT, CDR2 YYEEEE. CDR3 loop: CASSVVAGGNEQFF. CDR3 nucleotide sequence: TGTGCCAGCAGCGTAGTCGCGGGGGGGAATGAGCAGTTCTTC.

This clonotype has just a few counts. This chain joins TRBV20-1 and TRBJ2-7; 7 bases are a match to TRBD1. The CDR3 is made up of 13 amino acids. Germline V gene sequence: CDR1 DFQATT, CDR2 SNEGSKA (reference sequence). The ends lost 7 bases at V and 3 bases at J; junction bases unmatched: 9. As DNA, the CDR3 is TGCAGTGGGATGGGGACAGACATCTACGAGCAGTACTTC. Protein sequence: CSGMGTDIYEQYF.

This clonotype was counted ten times or more. The V call is TRBV12-3 or TRBV12-4, the J call TRBJ1-5; no definite D call. This CDR3 has 12 residues. V was cut by 3 bases and J by 5 bases, with 5 bases left in between. CDR3 sequence reads: CASSLNYQPQHF. CDR3 sequence (DNA): TGTGCCAGCAGTTTGAACTATCAGCCCCAGCATTTT.

This clonotype was counted ten times or more. The chain recombines TRBV4-1 with TRBJ1-4; D unclear. The V and J ends lost 1 base and 7 bases respectively, with 19 bases between them. This CDR3 is built from 17 residues. The germline gives CDR1 MGHRA, CDR2 YSYEKL. The CDR3 region is CASSQGTRRGPLEKLFF. The CDR3 bases are TGCGCCAGCAGCCAAGGGACTCGGAGAGGACCCCTTGAAAAACTGTTTTTT.

With regard to this clonotype: This CDR3 fails to terminate in the conserved phenylalanine or tryptophan, so it likely reflects a read error. It is unclear where the CDR3 begins or ends on the DNA, so no DNA is shown, and the CDR3 is as TCRdb lists it. V usage is TRBV7-2 and J usage is TRBJ2-5; the table names TRBD1, a call not compared with the DNA. Germline V CDR1 and CDR2: SGHTA, FQGNSA. The CDR3 is 13 residues long, ends included. This CDR3 is CASSPGGTQSYYL.